This TCR beta chain was documented in a study of identical twins. In germline, CDR1 is MDHEN, CDR2 SYDVKM. CDR3 length equals 16 residues. V shed 1 base and J 2 bases; nucleotides not matched to a gene: 8. Whole-study results and caveats: Some out-of-frame alpha sequences were shared by twins, and these showed excess low generation probability. Reduced insertions were recorded for abundant cord blood beta clonotypes, with no such pattern in memory repertoires.

A universal primer site arose from template switching, and cDNA bore unique molecular identifiers. TCRdb ran MiXCR on the 5' RACE reads and lists one entry per CDR3 protein. The sample has about 240,000 distinct CDR3 sequences, roughly a tenth seen once. This clonotype was seen repeatedly, ten times or more. Antigen: not known. Sequenced input: memory T cells sorted from blood. This chain uses TRBV28 with TRBJ2-7; 7 bases map to TRBD2. The receptor's source is a man aged 45-60 years in good health. The CDR3 DNA reads as TGTGCCAGCAGTTTATATCCGCGGGGGACTACCTACGAGCAGTACTTC. It codes for CASSLYPRGTTYEQYF.